The source of this T cell receptor (beta chain) is a study of T-cell reconstitution after alpha-beta-depleted transplantation in children. Unique molecular identifiers were incorporated into the prepared TCRbeta library. MiXCR, run by TCRdb on the PCR reads, gives a single entry per CDR3 protein. The sample carries 98,000 or so distinct CDR3 sequences, about 6.5% recorded once. Study outcomes and limitations: It was newly produced T cells that mostly accounted for T-cell counts and diversity one year after transplant. Where some patients showed high TCRbeta diversity at day 60, it came from recipient T cells and thymic progenitors that had survived. Alpha-beta T cells about two months after transplant reportedly derived from several hundred expanded graft clones.

This clonotype was recorded a few times. What it binds is not known. This CDR3 spans 11 amino acids. J was trimmed by 10 bases and V by 5 bases; bases with no gene match: 7. Per germline, CDR1 SQVTM and CDR2 ANQGSEA. The sample was PBMCs, mostly from graft donor cells, taken 360 days after TCRalphabeta/CD19-depleted stem cell transplant. This rearrangement joins TRBV29-1 to TRBJ2-5; TRBD1 matches 7 bases. This TCR came from a male patient between 2 and 10 years old who had a stem cell transplant for acute lymphoblastic leukemia, so the T cells may come from the graft donor. CDR3 nucleotides: TGCAGCGTTCCGACAGGGACGAACCAGTACTTC. Translated, it gives CSVPTGTNQYF.